What follows describes a single T cell receptor beta chain. The target antigen is unknown. The junction does not match germline at one end; this may be a read error. These data originate in a study of graft-versus-host responses after intestinal transplantation. Background on the study: Grafts were multivisceral, liver-intestinal, or isolated intestinal. For approximately 3 years after anti-thymocyte globulin induction, all recipients took tacrolimus and steroids.

This CDR3 is built from 15 residues. Germline values: CDR1 SSHAT, CDR2 FNYEAQ (reference sequence). Assay used: immunoSEQ multiplex PCR; TCRdb lists only in-frame clones, some missing. The data contain 90,000 to 150,000 clones, 85% to 95% of them singletons. Study-wide results and caveats: GvH clones turned up in recipient marrow; some had shown up first in ileum or blood.

The sequencing here drew on unstimulated CD8+ T cells sorted from spleen or lymph node cells, taken before intestinal transplant. This TCR came from a human donor who received an intestinal transplant. This chain joins TRBV7-7 and TRBJ2-2, with TRBD1 identical over 11 bases. The CDR3 spells CASSSGQGATGELFF. CDR3 bases: TGTGCTAGCAGCTCTGGACAGGGGGCGACCGGGGAGCTGTTTTTT.